Described below is a single T cell receptor (beta chain) sequence and its context. What antigen it recognizes has not been identified. The sample holds no much larger clone one base away, and base qualities are not on file. This specimen belongs to a study of blood T cell repertoires in COVID-19 (dated by TCRdb to the early 2020s). Broadly, across the study: Samples covering the acute and convalescent phases of COVID-19 were provided by collaborators in the United States, Italy and Spain. The prospective study material was composed of cDNA or gDNA derived from T cells, B-cell-depleted T cells, or PBMCs. Deeply sampled blood TCRbeta repertoires from subjects exposed to, actively infected with, or recovered from COVID-19 were included in the dataset. The repertoires were released in a freely available public database intended as a resource for research on the immune response to SARS-CoV-2. Samples were obtained from the ongoing ImmuneRACE study (first 160 participants) and from about 1,300 subjects provided by 6 global collaborators. Nearly every sample came with metadata listing a de-identified subject ID, COVID-19 status, age in years and sex. Where available, HLA class I and class II types were taken from metadata supplied by the sample provider and were not determined by assay-based typing.

Findings and caveats that apply to the study as a whole: The quantity of clinical and demographic metadata differed by source and by participant and was supplied without curation.

The CDR3 measures 15 amino acids from cysteine to phenylalanine. The sequence is cut down to CDR3 DNA, 45 bases in frame from base 1. Trimming takes 2 bases off V and 4 bases off J; junction bases not matched to a gene: 1. The germline V gene provides CDR1 KGHSH and CDR2 LQKENI. Each collaborating institution followed its own protocols to collect whole blood in K2EDTA tubes. For TCRbeta analysis, collaborators shipped samples in one of three forms: frozen whole blood, isolated PBMCs, or DNA extracted from either of those sample types. TCRbeta CDR3 regions were amplified from genomic DNA using the immunoSEQ Assay, a bias-controlled multiplex PCR. The study's processing was this. The number of nucleated cells in each sample was estimated from the amplification of reference gene primers within the assay. Sequence reads were collapsed and filtered to measure the absolute abundance of every unique TCRbeta CDR3 rearrangement. For each sample, productive Simpson clonality was calculated as the square root of Simpson's diversity index across productive rearrangements. TCRdb holds this immuneACCESS table with in-frame rearrangements only. Some clones are missing; in checked studies, unresolved V genes explain under half, and the rest has no known cause. V and J calls and clone size are given by that table; D and trimming were obtained from the DNA. Counted in this sample were about 120,000 clones; around nine tenths of them appeared once. Of the sample, more than 2% is held by the ten largest clones.

This chain joins TRBV18 to TRBJ1-4; TRBD1 lines up with 10 middle nucleotides. Sequencing was done on a sample of peripheral blood. The TCR comes from a woman aged 45-65 years with acute or convalescent COVID-19. At the DNA level, the sequence is TGTGCCAGCTCACCATGGACAGGGGGTAATGAAAAACTGTTTTTT. It is translated as CASSPWTGGNEKLFF.